The clone carrying this TCR beta chain appeared many times. The record originates from a study of glioma-infiltrating T cells. Using RNA template, CDR3s of TCR alpha and beta were amplified with iRepertoire arm-PCR. Tissue mRNA or PBMC total RNA, about 85-400 ng, went into one-step reverse transcription and amplification. TCRdb itself ran the multiplex PCR reads through MiXCR, one entry per CDR3 protein. The data show roughly 42,000 distinct CDR3 sequences, with approximately 20% seen just once and around 6.7% held by the top ten. Material: glioma tissue, nonneoplastic brain tissue, or PBMCs (not recorded which). This clonotype was obtained from a human donor with low-grade glioma or glioblastoma, undergoing nonglioma brain surgery, or in good health (not recorded which).

CDR3 nucleotides: TGCGCCAGCAGCCAAGATCTCGTGGAGAAAGGTAATGAGCAGTTCTTC. Amino acid sequence: CASSQDLVEKGNEQFF. V is TRBV4-1 and J is TRBJ2-1; D gene unclear. CDR3 length: 16 amino acids. V gave up 0 bases and J gave up 7 bases, with 16 bases separating them. Germline CDR1 and CDR2: MGHRA and YSYEKL.